The rows below give T cell receptor beta chains drawn from one sample of a study of blood T cell repertoires in COVID-19. Clones were read by immunoSEQ multiplex PCR, and TCRdb kept only the in-frame ones, dropping some. The data hold some 340,000 clones, with about 85% observed a single time. Sequenced sample: peripheral blood. Source of these receptors: a young woman with acute or convalescent COVID-19. Each CDR3 is given with its conserved first and last residue. D genes are given only for firm matches. Some rows have no size entry. The others give once, few or many, or a class for an expanded clone.

TRBJ1-1	NA	TRBV18	NA	CASSPAQPTEAFF	TGTGCCAGCTCACCGGCACAGCCCACTGAAGCTTTCTTT
TRBJ2-3	NA	TRBV19	TRBD2	CASSPRWTSGSLDTQYF	TGTGCCAGTAGTCCACGATGGACTAGCGGGAGTCTTGATACGCAGTATTTT
TRBJ1-1	NA	TRBV19	TRBD1	CASSIDTGVPEAFF	TGTGCCAGTAGTATAGATACAGGGGTCCCTGAAGCTTTCTTT
TRBJ2-7	NA	TRBV19	NA	CASSTKTGSYEQYF	TGTGCCAGTAGTACCAAGACTGGTTCCTACGAGCAGTACTTC
TRBJ2-2	NA	TRBV5-1	NA	CASSLAAATGELFF	TGCGCCAGCAGCTTGGCCGCGGCGACCGGGGAGCTGTTTTTT
TRBJ2-3	NA	TRBV4-2	TRBD2	CASSQEWRGADTQYF	TGTGCCAGCAGCCAAGAGTGGCGGGGGGCAGATACGCAGTATTTT
TRBJ1-1	NA	TRBV5-1	TRBD1	CASSSPTGVGRGTEAFF	TGCGCCAGCAGCTCGCCTACAGGGGTGGGCAGGGGCACTGAAGCTTTCTTT
TRBJ1-3	NA	TRBV5-5	NA	CASSLYRLNYLSGNTIYF	TGTGCCAGCAGCTTGTACAGGCTCAATTATCTCTCTGGAAACACCATATATTTT
TRBJ1-1	once	TRBV14	NA	CASSQAAFF	TGTGCCAGCAGCCAAGCTGCTTTCTTT
TRBJ1-1	once	TRBV28	NA	CASSFRYGQLNTEAFF	TGTGCCAGCAGTTTCCGTTACGGACAGTTGAACACTGAAGCTTTCTTT
TRBJ2-2	NA	TRBV28	TRBD1	CASSSPSSRQGDYSGELFF	TGTGCCAGCAGCTCACCCTCCTCTAGACAGGGGGATTATTCCGGGGAGCTGTTTTTT
TRBJ2-2	NA	TRBV19	NA	CASSRLAGTGELFF	TGTGCCAGTAGTAGGCTAGCTGGGACCGGGGAGCTGTTTTTT
TRBJ1-3	NA	TRBV7-9	NA	CASSLQDSGNTIYF	TGTGCCAGCAGCTTGCAGGACTCTGGAAACACCATATATTTT
TRBJ2-7	NA	TRBV3-1/TRBV3-2	TRBD2	CASSLLAAYEQYF	TGTGCCAGCAGCCTACTAGCGGCCTACGAGCAGTACTTC
TRBJ2-3	once	TRBV20-1	NA	CSASYYGDSDTQYF	TGCAGTGCTAGTTATTACGGGGACTCAGATACGCAGTATTTT
TRBJ2-5	once	TRBV3-1/TRBV3-2	TRBD2	CASSQDGLAQETQYF	TGTGCCAGCAGCCAAGACGGACTAGCTCAAGAGACCCAGTACTTC